This TCR beta chain is from a study of T-cell reconstitution after alpha-beta-depleted transplantation in children (dated by TCRdb to the mid-2010s). For the study in its entirety: T-cell immune reconstitution after TCRalphabeta/CD19-depleted allogeneic hematopoietic cell transplantation in children was quantitatively tracked in the study by means of TCR repertoire profiling.

Turning to this clonotype: What this receptor recognizes is not known. No base qualities exist here, and no much larger clone lies one base off it.

The library was obtained by PCR. Sequencing used an Illumina HiSeq 2500. To normalize quantification of the TCRbeta repertoire, the TCR libraries were built with molecular barcoding that relied on unique molecular identifiers. TCRdb applied fastp at Q25 and MiXCR to the public reads, then kept only in-frame beta chains. Rows matching on CDR3 protein sequence are summarized as one entry with the most common DNA and genes. The sample data list 640,000 or so distinct CDR3 sequences, and 16% of these were observed just once. About 1.1% of the sample is held by the ten biggest clonotypes. The CDR3 goes from the cysteine to the phenylalanine over 15 residues. Only the CDR3 part of the read is kept: 45 bases, read in frame from the first base. Trimming removed 0 bases from V and 7 bases from J; the gene matches leave 6 bases unexplained. The germline V gene (reference sequence) gives CDR1 as DFQATT and CDR2 as SNEGSKA.

Recombination linked TRBV20-1 to TRBJ1-5; 10 bases in the middle match TRBD1. The source of this sequence is a human donor who donated a stem cell graft to a child with acute myeloid leukemia. The source was PBMCs from the stem cell graft donor, collected from the stem cell graft. This receptor has the CDR3 CSARDSGQGRQPQHF. At the DNA level, the sequence is TGCAGTGCTAGAGATTCGGGACAGGGGAGACAGCCCCAGCATTTT.